This passage covers 7 T cell receptor beta chains from one sample sequenced in a study of T cells after yellow fever vaccination. One entry per CDR3 protein results from TCRdb running MiXCR on the 5' RACE reads. Among a few hundred thousand distinct CDR3 sequences listed, 3% to 4.5% were seen once. This specimen was PBMCs, taken 5 days after the yellow fever booster vaccination. The receptors were sampled from a man aged 18 to 29 who received the YFV17D yellow fever vaccine.

This rearrangement joins TRBV3-1 to TRBJ2-5; 10 bases are a match to TRBD2. The J segment lost 5 bases and the V segment lost 1 base, leaving 10 bases of the junction unmatched. This CDR3 is built from 17 residues. The germline V gene encodes CDR1 LGHDT and CDR2 YNNKEL (reference sequence). CDR3: CASSQGLAGAGDETQYF. The CDR3 coding sequence is TGTGCCAGCAGCCAAGGGCTAGCGGGGGCGGGTGACGAGACCCAGTACTTC.

This clonotype was picked up many times. The genes are TRBV5-1 and TRBJ2-2; TRBD2 agrees at 11 bases. The V gene end was trimmed by 0 bases and the J gene end by 5 bases; junction bases not matched to a gene: 9. The germline gives CDR1 SGHRS, CDR2 YFSETQ. CDR3 length: 18 residues. The CDR3 protein is CASSLVLAGATRTGELFF. The CDR3, as DNA: TGCGCCAGCAGCTTGGTACTAGCGGGGGCAACTCGTACCGGGGAGCTGTTTTTT. Complete variable domain (other parts from reference TRBV5-1 and TRBJ2-2): KAGVTQTPRYLIKTRGQQVTLSCSPISGHRSVSWYQQTPGQGLQFLFEYFSETQRNKGNFPGRFSGRQFSNSRSEMNVSTLELGDSALYLCASSLVLAGATRTGELFFGEGSRLTVL.

This clonotype was found a few times. The rearrangement joins TRBV4-2 to TRBJ2-1, with a possible D match to TRBD1 (8 bases). The CDR3 spans 15 residues. The germline CDR1 and CDR2 sequences are LGHNA and YNFKEQ. Trimming took 4 bases from V and 8 from J, leaving 18 bases between them. The CDR3 DNA is TGTGCCAGCAGCCCAACAGGGGGGGCCGCCGATGAGCAGTTCTTC. Encoded protein: CASSPTGGAADEQFF.

Only a few counts were recorded for this clonotype. The J gene is TRBJ2-7, the V gene TRBV15; maybe TRBD2 (5 bases). Germline CDR1 and CDR2: LNHNV and YYDKDF (reference sequence). The CDR3 is 16 residues long. Between the trimmed V and J ends, which lost 0 bases and 1 base, there was a span of 13 bases. This CDR3 is CATSRDRGRGSYEQYV. CDR3 sequence (DNA): TGTGCCACCAGCAGAGATCGAGGTCGGGGATCCTACGAGCAGTACGTC.

This clonotype showed up just a few times. This chain connects TRBV2 to TRBJ2-7; 8 bases fit TRBD1. The CDR3 runs 16 residues. Germline CDR1 and CDR2: SNHLY and FYNNEI. With V trimmed by 4 bases and J by 2 bases, 10 bases remained unmatched. CDR3 protein: CASSGQGRKTPYEQYV. The CDR3, as DNA: TGTGCCAGCAGTGGACAGGGGAGGAAAACTCCCTACGAGCAGTACGTC.

This clonotype was seen repeatedly, ten times or more. The chain has TRBV5-1 and TRBJ1-4; a possible D gene is TRBD1 (5 bases). The CDR3 runs 14 residues. V gave up 7 bases and J gave up 3 bases, with 13 bases separating them. Looked up from germline, CDR1 is SGHRS and CDR2 is YFSETQ. The CDR3 nucleotides are TGCGCCAGCGGGGCCGGGACGGCTAATGAAAAACTGTTTTTT. It translates to CASGAGTANEKLFF.

This clonotype was recorded many times. The chain links TRBV18 to TRBJ1-6, with TRBD1 matching over 8 bases. With V trimmed by 6 bases and J by 9 bases, 7 bases remained unmatched. The CDR3 has 14 amino acids. Germline-derived CDR1 and CDR2 are KGHSH and LQKENI. The CDR3 nucleotides read TGTGCCAGCTCGGCCGGGACAGGTCCTTCACCCCTCCACTTT. Its protein product is CASSAGTGPSPLHF.